The rows below give T cell receptor beta chains drawn from one sample of a study of T cell responses to AZD1222 COVID-19 vaccine. Profiling relied on immunoSEQ multiplex PCR, and the TCRdb table lists in-frame clones only, not all of them. Of 150,000 or so clones in the sample, 85% to 95% were seen once. Sequenced material: peripheral blood, taken on day 0 of AZD1222 vaccination. The receptors originated from an adult in good health. Each CDR3 is given with its conserved first and last residue. The order of the fields is J gene, D gene, V gene, clone size, CDR3 DNA, CDR3 protein. A D gene is named only where the DNA matches it firmly. A clone size is listed for some rows: how often the clone was seen (once, few, many), or a class if it is expanded.

J gene: TRBJ1-5
D gene: .
V gene: TRBV27
clone size: .
CDR3 DNA: TGTGCCAGCAGTTTAACGGGGGAAGGCGATCAGCCCCAGCATTTT
CDR3 protein: CASSLTGEGDQPQHF

J gene: TRBJ1-5
D gene: TRBD1
V gene: TRBV6-1
clone size: once
CDR3 DNA: TGTGCCAGCAGTGAAGGGACAGGGCGCTTCAATCAGCCCCAGCATTTT
CDR3 protein: CASSEGTGRFNQPQHF

J gene: TRBJ1-3
D gene: .
V gene: TRBV24-1
clone size: .
CDR3 DNA: TGTGCCACCAGTGGTCCCGGACCCGGAAACACCATATATTTT
CDR3 protein: CATSGPGPGNTIYF

J gene: TRBJ2-3
D gene: .
V gene: TRBV19
clone size: .
CDR3 DNA: TGTGCCAGTAGTACAGGGGTCACAGATACGCAGTATTTT
CDR3 protein: CASSTGVTDTQYF

J gene: TRBJ2-5
D gene: .
V gene: TRBV12-3/TRBV12-4
clone size: once
CDR3 DNA: TGTGCCAGCAGTTTAGGGACCGCAAGGACCCAGTACTTC
CDR3 protein: CASSLGTARTQYF

J gene: TRBJ2-7
D gene: TRBD1
V gene: TRBV3-1/TRBV3-2
clone size: once
CDR3 DNA: TGTGCCAGCAGCCAGGACAGGAGCTCCTACGAGCAGTACTTC
CDR3 protein: CASSQDRSSYEQYF

J gene: TRBJ2-7
D gene: .
V gene: TRBV5-6
clone size: .
CDR3 DNA: TGTGCCAGCACCCCGGGTGGGGAGGAGTACGAGCAGTACTTC
CDR3 protein: CASTPGGEEYEQYF

J gene: TRBJ1-1
D gene: .
V gene: TRBV30
clone size: .
CDR3 DNA: TGTGCCTGGAGTCGGCGGGCGGGGTTACCAGACACTGAAGCTTTCTTT
CDR3 protein: CAWSRRAGLPDTEAFF

J gene: TRBJ1-5
D gene: .
V gene: TRBV7-9
clone size: .
CDR3 DNA: TGTGCCAGCAGCTTACCCAGGAATTATAGCAATCAGCCCCAGCATTTT
CDR3 protein: CASSLPRNYSNQPQHF

J gene: TRBJ2-1
D gene: .
V gene: TRBV7-3
clone size: .
CDR3 DNA: TGTGCCAGCAGCCTCCCTAGGGGAGTCGACGGTGGGGAGCAGTTCTTC
CDR3 protein: CASSLPRGVDGGEQFF

J gene: TRBJ2-3
D gene: TRBD2
V gene: TRBV6-2/TRBV6-3
clone size: .
CDR3 DNA: TGTGCCAGCGGCCCCGCGGGACTAGCTACAGATACGCAGTATTTT
CDR3 protein: CASGPAGLATDTQYF

J gene: TRBJ1-4
D gene: .
V gene: TRBV21-1
clone size: .
CDR3 DNA: TGTGCCAGCAGCCACAGGGTGTGGGGGAAAGCTCTGTTTTTT
CDR3 protein: CASSHRVWGKALFF

J gene: TRBJ2-7
D gene: .
V gene: TRBV3-1/TRBV3-2
clone size: once
CDR3 DNA: TGTGCCAGCAGCCAGGGCCCCAATTCCTACGAGCAGTACTTC
CDR3 protein: CASSQGPNSYEQYF

J gene: TRBJ1-2
D gene: .
V gene: TRBV7-9
clone size: .
CDR3 DNA: TGTGCCAGCAGCTTCCCAGGGCTTAACTATGGCTACACCTTC
CDR3 protein: CASSFPGLNYGYTF

J gene: TRBJ2-7
D gene: TRBD2
V gene: TRBV10-1
clone size: .
CDR3 DNA: TGCGCCAGCAGCCCCGGGACTAGCGGGACGGGGGAGCAGTACTTC
CDR3 protein: CASSPGTSGTGEQYF

J gene: TRBJ1-2
D gene: .
V gene: TRBV5-1
clone size: .
CDR3 DNA: TGCGCCAGCAGCCCACCGGACGGGTCGGGCTATGGCTACACCTTC
CDR3 protein: CASSPPDGSGYGYTF

J gene: TRBJ2-7
D gene: TRBD2
V gene: TRBV11-2
clone size: .
CDR3 DNA: TGTGCCAGCAGTTTACTCAGCGGGAGGGGGTTCGAGCAGTACTTC
CDR3 protein: CASSLLSGRGFEQYF

J gene: TRBJ2-3
D gene: .
V gene: TRBV2
clone size: once
CDR3 DNA: TGTGCCAGCAGTAAATACAGGGTAGGGACAGATACGCAGTATTTT
CDR3 protein: CASSKYRVGTDTQYF

J gene: TRBJ1-5
D gene: .
V gene: TRBV28
clone size: .
CDR3 DNA: TGTGCCAGCAGGAGCCCGGGGGGCAGCAATCAGCCCCAGCATTTT
CDR3 protein: CASRSPGGSNQPQHF

J gene: TRBJ2-1
D gene: .
V gene: TRBV6-6
clone size: few
CDR3 DNA: TGTGCCAGCAGTTACAACAGGGATTTCTCCTACAATGAGCAGTTCTTC
CDR3 protein: CASSYNRDFSYNEQFF

J gene: TRBJ2-1
D gene: TRBD2
V gene: TRBV23-1
clone size: once
CDR3 DNA: TGCGCCAGCAGTCAACGGGAAGCGCGGGAGAGCTCCTACAATGAGCAGTTCTTC
CDR3 protein: CASSQREARESSYNEQFF

J gene: TRBJ2-5
D gene: .
V gene: TRBV11-1
clone size: once
CDR3 DNA: TGTGCCAGCAGCCCCCCGGGACACTTACAAGAGACCCAGTACTTC
CDR3 protein: CASSPPGHLQETQYF

J gene: TRBJ2-5
D gene: .
V gene: TRBV25-1
clone size: .
CDR3 DNA: TGTGCCAGCAGTGAATATAGGTTGGGTGAGACCCAGTACTTC
CDR3 protein: CASSEYRLGETQYF

J gene: TRBJ2-7
D gene: .
V gene: TRBV27
clone size: .
CDR3 DNA: TGTGCCAGCAGTTTTCAGCAGACAGAGAGGACCTACGAGCAGTACTTC
CDR3 protein: CASSFQQTERTYEQYF

J gene: TRBJ2-5
D gene: .
V gene: TRBV5-8
clone size: .
CDR3 DNA: TGTGCCAGCAGCTTGGATGTAGCAGGGGTAGAGACCCAGTACTTC
CDR3 protein: CASSLDVAGVETQYF

J gene: TRBJ2-1
D gene: TRBD2
V gene: TRBV4-1
clone size: .
CDR3 DNA: TGCGCCAGCAGCCAAGAAGGGAGCGGGGGATACAATGAGCAGTTCTTC
CDR3 protein: CASSQEGSGGYNEQFF

J gene: TRBJ1-6
D gene: .
V gene: TRBV19
clone size: .
CDR3 DNA: TGTGCCAGTAGTCACGTGGGGGTGGATAATTCACCCCTCCACTTT
CDR3 protein: CASSHVGVDNSPLHF

J gene: TRBJ2-1
D gene: TRBD2
V gene: TRBV12-3/TRBV12-4
clone size: .
CDR3 DNA: TGTGCCAGCAGTTTATGGACTAGCGTCTTCTTC
CDR3 protein: CASSLWTSVFF

J gene: TRBJ1-3
D gene: .
V gene: TRBV14
clone size: once
CDR3 DNA: TGTGCCAGCAGCCAAGAGTCGACAGACTCTGGAAACACCATATATTTT
CDR3 protein: CASSQESTDSGNTIYF

J gene: TRBJ1-5
D gene: TRBD1
V gene: TRBV6-6
clone size: .
CDR3 DNA: TGTGCCAGCAGTCCCAACAGGGGGCCAAGGCAGCCCCAGCATTTT
CDR3 protein: CASSPNRGPRQPQHF

J gene: TRBJ2-3
D gene: .
V gene: TRBV28
clone size: .
CDR3 DNA: TGTGCCAGCAGTTTATTGGGGACCACTTCGAGGGATACGCAGTATTTT
CDR3 protein: CASSLLGTTSRDTQYF

J gene: TRBJ2-2
D gene: .
V gene: TRBV9
clone size: .
CDR3 DNA: TGTGCCAGCAGCGTAGATGGGTTCGGGGAGCTGTTTTTT
CDR3 protein: CASSVDGFGELFF

J gene: TRBJ2-1
D gene: TRBD2
V gene: TRBV20-1
clone size: once
CDR3 DNA: TGCAGTGCAAGTACTAGCGGGAGGTCGAACAATGAGCAGTTCTTC
CDR3 protein: CSASTSGRSNNEQFF

J gene: TRBJ1-4
D gene: .
V gene: TRBV5-1
clone size: .
CDR3 DNA: TGCGCCAGCAGGGGGACGGTCGCAACTAATGAAAAACTGTTTTTT
CDR3 protein: CASRGTVATNEKLFF

J gene: TRBJ1-1
D gene: .
V gene: TRBV2
clone size: .
CDR3 DNA: TGTGCCAGCAGTCGGGACCGTGAAGCTTTCTTT
CDR3 protein: CASSRDREAFF

J gene: TRBJ2-1
D gene: TRBD2
V gene: TRBV3-1/TRBV3-2
clone size: .
CDR3 DNA: TGTGCCAGCAGCCGAGCGGGAGGGCGAGGAGAGCAGTTCTTC
CDR3 protein: CASSRAGGRGEQFF

J gene: TRBJ2-3
D gene: .
V gene: TRBV5-6
clone size: .
CDR3 DNA: TGTGCCAGCAGATCCGGACTAAGTTTGTTTTTGGATACGCAGTATTTT
CDR3 protein: CASRSGLSLFLDTQYF

J gene: TRBJ1-2
D gene: TRBD1
V gene: TRBV15
clone size: .
CDR3 DNA: TGTGCCACCAGCAGAGAGGGCAGGGGGGTTTATGGCTACACCTTC
CDR3 protein: CATSREGRGVYGYTF

J gene: TRBJ1-2
D gene: .
V gene: TRBV6-6
clone size: .
CDR3 DNA: TGTGCCAGCAGGGTGTGGGGTAGCGGCTATGGCTACACCTTC
CDR3 protein: CASRVWGSGYGYTF

J gene: TRBJ1-5
D gene: .
V gene: TRBV28
clone size: .
CDR3 DNA: TGTGCCAGCAGTATAACGGATTATAGCAATCAGCCCCAGCATTTT
CDR3 protein: CASSITDYSNQPQHF

J gene: TRBJ1-1
D gene: TRBD1
V gene: TRBV9
clone size: .
CDR3 DNA: TGTGCCAGCAGCGTAGGGACAGGGCTCCTCGCCTGGGGCACTGAAGCTTTCTTT
CDR3 protein: CASSVGTGLLAWGTEAFF

J gene: TRBJ1-2
D gene: .
V gene: TRBV25-1
clone size: .
CDR3 DNA: TGTGCCAGCAGTTTCCCCGGGACCCAGGAAAGAGGCTACACCTTC
CDR3 protein: CASSFPGTQERGYTF

J gene: TRBJ1-3
D gene: TRBD1
V gene: TRBV19
clone size: .
CDR3 DNA: TGTGCCAGTAGTAGCAGGGGGCGCGGAAACACCATATATTTT
CDR3 protein: CASSSRGRGNTIYF

J gene: TRBJ2-7
D gene: .
V gene: TRBV3-1/TRBV3-2
clone size: .
CDR3 DNA: TGTGCCAGCAGCCAAAATGTCAGGGACCCTTACGAGCAGTACTTC
CDR3 protein: CASSQNVRDPYEQYF

J gene: TRBJ2-6
D gene: .
V gene: TRBV7-8
clone size: .
CDR3 DNA: TGTGCCAGCAGCTTAAGGAACAGGGCTGCTGGGGCCAACGTCCTGACTTTC
CDR3 protein: CASSLRNRAAGANVLTF

J gene: TRBJ1-2
D gene: TRBD1
V gene: TRBV2
clone size: .
CDR3 DNA: TGTGCCAGCAGTGGACTCGTGACAGGGTCCGGCTACACCTTC
CDR3 protein: CASSGLVTGSGYTF

J gene: TRBJ2-1
D gene: .
V gene: TRBV11-2
clone size: once
CDR3 DNA: TGTGCCAGCAGCTTGTTAGCGGCGAGCTCCTACAATGAGCAGTTCTTC
CDR3 protein: CASSLLAASSYNEQFF

J gene: TRBJ1-3
D gene: TRBD1
V gene: TRBV10-2
clone size: .
CDR3 DNA: TGCGCCAGCAGTGAACAGGGGCTCTCTGGAAACACCATATATTTT
CDR3 protein: CASSEQGLSGNTIYF

J gene: TRBJ1-2
D gene: .
V gene: TRBV9
clone size: .
CDR3 DNA: TGTGCCAGCAGCGTAGACTCGGGCTCGGACTATGGCTACACCTTC
CDR3 protein: CASSVDSGSDYGYTF

J gene: TRBJ1-6
D gene: .
V gene: TRBV30
clone size: .
CDR3 DNA: TGTGCCTGGAGTGGGGATACAGGGTTTTCACCCCTCCACTTT
CDR3 protein: CAWSGDTGFSPLHF

J gene: TRBJ1-4
D gene: TRBD1
V gene: TRBV27
clone size: few
CDR3 DNA: TGTGCCAGCAGCTTACAGGGGGCAGAGGAAAAACTGTTTTTT
CDR3 protein: CASSLQGAEEKLFF

J gene: TRBJ1-1
D gene: .
V gene: TRBV28
clone size: .
CDR3 DNA: TGTGCCAGCAGTTTTCGGGCAGCCTCTAAGAACACTGAAGCTTTCTTT
CDR3 protein: CASSFRAASKNTEAFF

J gene: TRBJ1-4
D gene: .
V gene: TRBV27
clone size: .
CDR3 DNA: TGTGCCAGCAGCGATCACCCGGGACCCCGGGGTGAAAAACTGTTTTTT
CDR3 protein: CASSDHPGPRGEKLFF

J gene: TRBJ1-6
D gene: .
V gene: TRBV30
clone size: .
CDR3 DNA: TGTGCCTGGAGTTTGAGAGGGAGGAGTTCACCCCTCCACTTT
CDR3 protein: CAWSLRGRSSPLHF

J gene: TRBJ2-7
D gene: .
V gene: TRBV5-6
clone size: .
CDR3 DNA: TGTGCCAGCAGCCTTGGGACACCACCCGAGCAGTACTTC
CDR3 protein: CASSLGTPPEQYF

J gene: TRBJ2-1
D gene: TRBD2
V gene: TRBV6-4
clone size: .
CDR3 DNA: TGTGCCAGCAGTGTAAGGAGCGGGGGCTACAATGAGCAGTTCTTC
CDR3 protein: CASSVRSGGYNEQFF

J gene: TRBJ2-1
D gene: TRBD1
V gene: TRBV7-6
clone size: .
CDR3 DNA: TGTGCCAGCAGCATCGGGACAGGGGATTACAATGAGCAGTTCTTC
CDR3 protein: CASSIGTGDYNEQFF